What follows describes a single TCR beta chain. Its antigen remains unidentified. The data are from a study of CD8+ T cells in alopecia areata. For the study at large: For 6 to 18 months, tofacitinib was taken, and 6 months off drug followed. Percent affected scalp area, the SALT score, rated treated patients' severity.

CDR1 is MGHDK and CDR2 is SYGVNS in the germline V gene. The CDR3 loop spans 14 amino acids. Deletions cut 2 bases from V and 2 bases from J, with 10 bases between. Whole-study results and caveats: In scalp samples, resident alphabeta T cells of normal skin are also sequenced.

The treatment here: oral pan-JAK inhibitor, 5-10 mg twice daily. The sequencing template was cDNA reverse transcribed from extracted RNA. Sequenced by immunoSEQ multiplex PCR; TCRdb stores in-frame clones only, minus some. The data contain over 150,000 clones, about 55% of them singletons. The rearrangement links TRBV25-1 to TRBJ2-7; tentative D call: TRBD1 (5 bases). This material consisted of CD8+ T cells sorted from blood, taken at week 24, from a patient treated with tofacitinib. This receptor was obtained from a human donor with alopecia areata. The DNA of the CDR3 is TGTGCCAGCAGTGAAACCGACAGAGCCTACGAGCAGTACTTC. Amino acid sequence: CASSETDRAYEQYF.